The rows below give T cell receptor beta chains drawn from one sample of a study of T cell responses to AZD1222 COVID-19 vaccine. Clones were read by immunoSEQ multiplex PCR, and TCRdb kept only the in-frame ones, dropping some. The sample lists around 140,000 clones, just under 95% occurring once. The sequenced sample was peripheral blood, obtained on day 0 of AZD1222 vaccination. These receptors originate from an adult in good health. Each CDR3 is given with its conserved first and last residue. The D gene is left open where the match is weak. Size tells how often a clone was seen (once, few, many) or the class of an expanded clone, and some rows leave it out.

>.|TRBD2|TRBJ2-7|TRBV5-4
TGTGCCAGCAGCCCCGGGGGGGGGCTTTACGAGCAGTACTTC
CASSPGGGLYEQYF
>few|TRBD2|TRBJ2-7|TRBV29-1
TGCAGCGTTGAACTAGCGGTTAGCTCCTACGAGCAGTACTTC
CSVELAVSSYEQYF
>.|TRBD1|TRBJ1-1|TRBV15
TGTGCCACCGCGCGCAGGTCCCAGGGGGACACTGAAGCTTTCTTT
CATARRSQGDTEAFF
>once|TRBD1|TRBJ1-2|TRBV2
TGTGCCAGCAATTTTATGGGAGGGGGCGATGGCTACACCTTC
CASNFMGGGDGYTF
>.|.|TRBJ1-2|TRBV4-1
TGCGCCAGCAGCCAAGAAAGGCCCGGCGGAAACTATGGCTACACCTTC
CASSQERPGGNYGYTF
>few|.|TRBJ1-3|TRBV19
TGTGCCAGTAGTCTGATTGTGGGCAGCTACGGAACCGGAAACACCATATATTTT
CASSLIVGSYGTGNTIYF
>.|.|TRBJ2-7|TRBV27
TGTGCCAGCAGCCCAGGCCCCTACGAGCAGTACTTC
CASSPGPYEQYF
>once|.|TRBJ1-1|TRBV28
TGTGCCAGCTCTAGTCCCTGGGGCGAGACTGAAGCTTTCTTT
CASSSPWGETEAFF
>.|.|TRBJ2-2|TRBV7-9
TGTGCCAGCAGCTTGAGACGGATGAACACCGGGGAGCTGTTTTTT
CASSLRRMNTGELFF
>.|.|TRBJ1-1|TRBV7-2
TGTGCCAGCAGCCTCTGGGGTGAAGCTTTCTTT
CASSLWGEAFF
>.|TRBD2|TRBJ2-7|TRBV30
TGTGCCTGGAGTGAAACTAGCGCTGACTACGAGCAGTACTTC
CAWSETSADYEQYF
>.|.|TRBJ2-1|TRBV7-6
TGTGCCAGCAGCTTATGGGTAGGGGCGGGTTACAATGAGCAGTTCTTC
CASSLWVGAGYNEQFF
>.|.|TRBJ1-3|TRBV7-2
TGTGCCAGCAGCCGGGATTGGGTTCAAAACACCATATATTTT
CASSRDWVQNTIYF
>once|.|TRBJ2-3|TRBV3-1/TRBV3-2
TGTGCCAGCAGCCAAGAGGCTCGGGATACGCAGTATTTT
CASSQEARDTQYF
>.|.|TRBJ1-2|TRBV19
TGTGCCAGTAGCCTGGGGGGGGCGCCGGACTATGGCTACACCTTC
CASSLGGAPDYGYTF
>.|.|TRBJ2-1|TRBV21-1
TGTGCCAGACCGGGGGTCTCCTACAATGAGCAGTTCTTC
CARPGVSYNEQFF
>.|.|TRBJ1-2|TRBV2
TGTGCCAGCAGCGAGCAGGGGAGTAATGGCTATGGCTACACCTTC
CASSEQGSNGYGYTF
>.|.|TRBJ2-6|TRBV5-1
TGCGCCAGCAGGGACCGTGGGCCTGGGGCCAACGTCCTGACTTTC
CASRDRGPGANVLTF
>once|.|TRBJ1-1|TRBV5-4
TGTGCCAGCAGCTTGGGCCCCTCGAGCGGTTTTAACGCTGAAGCTTTCTTT
CASSLGPSSGFNAEAFF
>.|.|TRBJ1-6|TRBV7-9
TGTGCCAGCAGCTTAGATGGCAGGGCTAATTCACCCCTCCACTTT
CASSLDGRANSPLHF
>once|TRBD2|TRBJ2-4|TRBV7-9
TGTGCCAGCAGCTTAGGTCGTGTAGCGGGAGTAGCCAAAAACATTCAGTACTTC
CASSLGRVAGVAKNIQYF
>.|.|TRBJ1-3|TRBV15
TGTGCCACCAGCAGAGTTCGCTTCTCTGGAAACACCATATATTTT
CATSRVRFSGNTIYF
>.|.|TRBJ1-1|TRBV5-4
TGTGCCAGCAGCTTGGACCTGGGAGGAGGCACTGAAGCTTTCTTT
CASSLDLGGGTEAFF
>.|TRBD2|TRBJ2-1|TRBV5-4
TGTGCCAGCAGCTTGGGGACTAGATCCCACAATGAGCAGTTCTTC
CASSLGTRSHNEQFF
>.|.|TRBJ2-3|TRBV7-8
TGTGCCAGCAGCTTAGCGCTCCAGGTTGGATATGGCACAGATACGCAGTATTTT
CASSLALQVGYGTDTQYF
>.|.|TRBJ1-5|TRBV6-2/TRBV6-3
TGTGCCAGCAGTTACTCGATAAGGGAGACGGGCAATCAGCCCCAGCATTTT
CASSYSIRETGNQPQHF
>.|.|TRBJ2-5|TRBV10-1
TGCGCCAGCTCCGGACCAGGCCTTGGGACCCAGTACTTC
CASSGPGLGTQYF
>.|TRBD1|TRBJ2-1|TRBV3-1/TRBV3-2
TGTGCCAGCAGCCTAGGACAGGGGGGTTACAATGAGCAGTTCTTC
CASSLGQGGYNEQFF
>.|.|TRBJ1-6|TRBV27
TGTGCCAGCAGTTTAAGTCAGGGAAGATCACCCCTCCACTTT
CASSLSQGRSPLHF
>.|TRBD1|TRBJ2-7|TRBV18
TGTGCCAGCTCACCACTGACAGGGGGAACCTACGAGCAGTACTTC
CASSPLTGGTYEQYF
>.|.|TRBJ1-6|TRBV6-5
TGTGCCAGCACACGCGCCTATAATTCACCCCTCCACTTT
CASTRAYNSPLHF
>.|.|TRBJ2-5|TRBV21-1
TGTGCCAGCAGTACCTTAAAAGTGCGGGAGAAAGAGACCCAGTACTTC
CASSTLKVREKETQYF